This T cell receptor beta chain was documented in a study of beta chain features in type 1 diabetes. Background on the study: Age and gender were similar between patients and healthy donors, as were cell yields.

CD4+ naive, central memory, regulatory and stem cell-like memory cells were sorted via CD45RO/CCR7/CD25/CD127/CD95/CD27. Sequencing targeted expressed TCRB transcripts, as all isolated RNA had been reverse transcribed. An average of about 3.57 million reads was obtained for naive, central memory and regulatory T cell samples. Sequencing used immunoSEQ multiplex PCR; TCRdb keeps in-frame clones, though not all of them. The table shows about 150,000 clones, with about 12% occurring only once. Trimming took off 1 base at V and 5 bases at J, with 9 bases between the two ends. Germline V gives CDR1 SEHNR, CDR2 FQNEAQ (reference sequence). The CDR3 is 14 residues long. About this clone: Antigen unknown.

Points from the study as a whole: Patients with Type 1 diabetes showed moderately but significantly shorter TCRB CDR3s in all four CD4+ subsets.

The source material was central memory CD4+ T cells from blood. The chain combines TRBV7-9 with TRBJ2-1; the D gene is possibly TRBD1 (6 bases). The clonotype originates from a man aged 18 to 30 with type 1 diabetes. CDR3 bases: TGTGCCAGCAGCTTAGGAGGGACACACAATGAGCAGTTCTTC. This sequence encodes CASSLGGTHNEQFF.